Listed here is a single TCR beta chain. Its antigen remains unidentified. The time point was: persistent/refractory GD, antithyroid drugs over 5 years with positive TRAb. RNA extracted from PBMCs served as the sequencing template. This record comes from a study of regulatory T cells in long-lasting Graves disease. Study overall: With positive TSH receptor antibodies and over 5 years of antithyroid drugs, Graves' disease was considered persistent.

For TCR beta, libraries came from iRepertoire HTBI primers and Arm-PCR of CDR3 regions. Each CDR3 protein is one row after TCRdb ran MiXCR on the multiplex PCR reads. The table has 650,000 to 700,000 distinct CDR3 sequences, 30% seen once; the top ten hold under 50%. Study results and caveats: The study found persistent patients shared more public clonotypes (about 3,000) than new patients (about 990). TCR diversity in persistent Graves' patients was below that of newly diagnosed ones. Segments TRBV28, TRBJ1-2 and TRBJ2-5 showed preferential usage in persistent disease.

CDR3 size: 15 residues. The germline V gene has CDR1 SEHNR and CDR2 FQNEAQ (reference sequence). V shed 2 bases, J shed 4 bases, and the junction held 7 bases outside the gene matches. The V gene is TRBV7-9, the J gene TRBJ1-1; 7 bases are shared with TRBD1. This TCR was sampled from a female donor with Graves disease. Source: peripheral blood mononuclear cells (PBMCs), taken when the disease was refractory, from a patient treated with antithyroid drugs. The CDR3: CASSLPTGLGTEAFF. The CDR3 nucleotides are TGTGCCAGCAGCTTACCGACAGGGCTTGGCACTGAAGCTTTCTTT.